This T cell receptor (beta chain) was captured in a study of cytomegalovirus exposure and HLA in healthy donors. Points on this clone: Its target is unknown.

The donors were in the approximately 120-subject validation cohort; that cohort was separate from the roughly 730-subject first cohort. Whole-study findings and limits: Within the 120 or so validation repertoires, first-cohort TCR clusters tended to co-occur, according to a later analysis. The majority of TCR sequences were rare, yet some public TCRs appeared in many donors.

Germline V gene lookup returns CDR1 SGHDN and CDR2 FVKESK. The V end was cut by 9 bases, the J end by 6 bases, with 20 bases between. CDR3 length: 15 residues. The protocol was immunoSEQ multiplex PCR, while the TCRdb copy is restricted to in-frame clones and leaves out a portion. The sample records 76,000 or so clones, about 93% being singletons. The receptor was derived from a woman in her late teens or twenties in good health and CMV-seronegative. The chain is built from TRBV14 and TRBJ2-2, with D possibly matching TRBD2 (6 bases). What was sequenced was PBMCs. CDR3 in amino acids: CARAFWGRRSGELFF. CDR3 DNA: TGTGCCAGGGCCTTTTGGGGGAGGAGGTCCGGGGAGCTGTTTTTT.